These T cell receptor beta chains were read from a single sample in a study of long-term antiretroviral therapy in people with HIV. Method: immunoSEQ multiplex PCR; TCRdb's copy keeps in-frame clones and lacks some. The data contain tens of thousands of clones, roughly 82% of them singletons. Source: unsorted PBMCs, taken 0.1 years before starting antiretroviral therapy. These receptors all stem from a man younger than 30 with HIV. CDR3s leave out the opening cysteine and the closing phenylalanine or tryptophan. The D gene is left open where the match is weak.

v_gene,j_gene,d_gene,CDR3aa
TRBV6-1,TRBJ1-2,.,ASTRQQTNYGYT
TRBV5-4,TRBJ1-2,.,ASSLVSGGYT
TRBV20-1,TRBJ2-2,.,SARGYGELF
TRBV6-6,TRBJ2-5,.,ASRSPFGPQETQY
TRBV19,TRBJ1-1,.,ASSMLPMGTEAF
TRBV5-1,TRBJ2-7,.,ASSLDLLVAPARWEQY
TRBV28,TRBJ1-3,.,ASSLRTGRTGNTIY
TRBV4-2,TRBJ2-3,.,ASSQDRLGGPSTDTQY
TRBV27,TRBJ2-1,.,ASMRVHNEQF
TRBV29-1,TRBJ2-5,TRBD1,SVEQGVKETQY
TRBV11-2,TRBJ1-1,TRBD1,ASSYQSSGQPTATKAF
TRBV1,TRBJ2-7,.,TSPSHRGFVSSYEQY
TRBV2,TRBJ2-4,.,ASKKDSKNIQY